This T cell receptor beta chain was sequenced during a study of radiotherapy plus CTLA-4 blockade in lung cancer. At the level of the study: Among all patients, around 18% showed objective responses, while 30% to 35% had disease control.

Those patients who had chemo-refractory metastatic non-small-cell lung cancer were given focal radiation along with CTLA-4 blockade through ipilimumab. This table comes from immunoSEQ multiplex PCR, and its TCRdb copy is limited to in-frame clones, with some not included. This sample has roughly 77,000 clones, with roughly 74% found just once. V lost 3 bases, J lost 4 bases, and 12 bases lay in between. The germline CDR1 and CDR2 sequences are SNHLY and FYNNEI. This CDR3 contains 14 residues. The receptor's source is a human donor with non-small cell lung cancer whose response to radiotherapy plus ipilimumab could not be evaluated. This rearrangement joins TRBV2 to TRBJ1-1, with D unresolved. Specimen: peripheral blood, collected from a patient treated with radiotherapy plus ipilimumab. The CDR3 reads CASSEPAPGTEAFF. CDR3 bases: TGTGCCAGCAGTGAGCCGGCCCCGGGCACTGAAGCTTTCTTT. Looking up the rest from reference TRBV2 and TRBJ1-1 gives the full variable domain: EPEVTQTPSHQVTQMGQEVILRCVPISNHLYFYWYRQILGQKVEFLVSFYNNEISEKSEIFDDQFSVERPDGSNFTLKIRSTKLEDSAMYFCASSEPAPGTEAFFGQGTRLTVV.